Below are 32 T cell receptor beta chains sequenced from a single sample in a study of T-cell memory formation after mild COVID-19. TCRdb reprocessed the 5' RACE reads with MiXCR, giving one entry per CDR3 protein. The table lists 120,000 or so distinct CDR3 sequences, approximately 15% of them singletons. Sequencing was done on a sample of PBMCs or a T cell subset sorted from them (not recorded which). The receptors were gathered from a man between 18 and 35 years old who had mild COVID-19 (a few samples of this study predate the infection). Cell type and time point are not known.

The chain has TRBV19 and TRBJ2-7, with 9 nucleotides matching TRBD2. V shed 7 bases, J shed 2 bases, and the junction held 9 bases outside the gene matches. The CDR3 covers 15 residues. CDR1 LNHDA and CDR2 SQIVND come from the germline V gene (reference sequence). CDR3 DNA sequence: TGTGCCAGTACCACTGGGGCGGGGGGGACCTACGAGCAGTACTTC. Its translation is CASTTGAGGTYEQYF. Looking up the rest from reference TRBV19 and TRBJ2-7 gives the full variable domain: DGGITQSPKYLFRKEGQNVTLSCEQNLNHDAMYWYRQDPGQGLRLIYYSQIVNDFQKGDIAEGYSVSREKKESFPLTVTSAQKNPTAFYLCASTTGAGGTYEQYFGPGTRLTVT.

There are many counts of this clonotype. The V call is TRBV12-3 or TRBV12-4, the J call TRBJ2-7; TRBD1 agrees at 9 bases. J gave up 5 bases and V 1 base, and 9 bases lay outside the gene matches. The CDR3 sequence is 16 residues long. DNA for the CDR3: TGTGCCAGCAGTTTAGATGGTACAGGGGGCAACGACGAGCAGTACGTC. Protein product: CASSLDGTGGNDEQYV.

This chain connects TRBV5-1 to TRBJ1-2; TRBD1 agrees at 7 bases. V lost 0 bases and J lost 2; bases outside the gene matches: 7. There are 16 residues in the CDR3. From germline, CDR1 is SGHRS and CDR2 YFSETQ. CDR3 sequence reads: CASSLAPGGMNYGYTF. The CDR3 DNA is TGCGCCAGCAGCTTGGCTCCAGGGGGTATGAACTATGGCTACACCTTC. Based on the CDR3 plus reference TRBV5-1 and TRBJ1-2, the full variable domain is KAGVTQTPRYLIKTRGQQVTLSCSPISGHRSVSWYQQTPGQGLQFLFEYFSETQRNKGNFPGRFSGRQFSNSRSEMNVSTLELGDSALYLCASSLAPGGMNYGYTFGSGTRLTVV.

The gene calls are TRBV20-1 and TRBJ2-1; no reliable D call. V lost 1 base, J lost 2 bases, and 21 bases lay in between. This CDR3 comprises 18 residues. Germline V gene data show CDR1 as DFQATT and CDR2 as SNEGSKA (reference sequence). This CDR3 reads CSARGPPMESQAYNEQFF. CDR3 in DNA: TGCAGTGCTAGAGGTCCCCCGATGGAATCTCAAGCCTACAATGAGCAGTTCTTC.

This chain connects TRBV7-9 to TRBJ1-1; weak D call: TRBD1 (5 bases). V was shortened by 5 bases and J by 4 bases, with 14 bases between the two germline ends. CDR3 length equals 14 residues. Germline V gene lookup returns CDR1 SEHNR and CDR2 FQNEAQ (reference sequence). The CDR3 DNA is TGTGCCAGCAGCGGCTCGTTGGGGGGCACTGAAGCTTTCTTT. Translating it yields CASSGSLGGTEAFF.

This clonotype was seen a few times. CDR3 in amino acids: CSAAGVSGPKNIQYF. The CDR3 bases are TGCAGTGCAGCCGGAGTTAGCGGTCCCAAAAACATTCAGTACTTC. V usage is TRBV20-1 and J usage is TRBJ2-4; D perhaps matches TRBD2 (6 bases). The length of the CDR3 is 15 residues. Germline values: CDR1 DFQATT, CDR2 SNEGSKA (reference sequence). Trimming shortened V by 6 bases and J by 2 bases, and 17 bases separated the two germline ends.

This clonotype was found a few times. V and J are TRBV3-1 and TRBJ1-1; D may be TRBD1 (5 bases). V was trimmed by 8 bases and J by 5 bases, leaving 15 bases between them. This CDR3 is 13 amino acids long. Germline lookup yields CDR1 LGHDT and CDR2 YNNKEL (reference sequence). The DNA of the CDR3 is TGTGCCAGCGGCTTTGGCAGGACAACTGAAGCTTTCTTT. Translating gives CASGFGRTTEAFF. The whole variable domain, remainder taken from reference TRBV3-1 and TRBJ1-1, is DTAVSQTPKYLVTQMGNDKSIKCEQNLGHDTMYWYKQDSKKFLKIMFSYNNKELIINETVPNRFSPKSPDKAHLNLHINSLELGDSAVYFCASGFGRTTEAFFGQGTRLTVV.

V and J are TRBV7-2 and TRBJ2-1; 13 positions agree with TRBD2. V shed 3 bases, J shed 7 bases, and the junction held 3 bases outside the gene matches. This CDR3 contains 15 residues. Germline loops: CDR1 SGHTA, CDR2 FQGNSA. CDR3 sequence: CASSLGLAGLNEQFF. The CDR3 bases are TGTGCCAGCAGCTTGGGACTAGCGGGGCTGAATGAGCAGTTCTTC.

This clonotype has more than one count but fewer than ten. V usage is TRBV4-1 and J usage is TRBJ1-5, with D uncertain. V was trimmed by 1 base and J by 4 bases, leaving 5 bases between them. The CDR3 length is 13 residues. Germline V gene data show CDR1 as MGHRA and CDR2 as YSYEKL. The CDR3 reads CASSQGDNQPQHF. In DNA, the CDR3 is TGCGCCAGCAGCCAAGGAGATAATCAGCCCCAGCATTTT.

This chain uses TRBV10-3 with TRBJ1-5; D might be TRBD1 (6 bases). V dropped 3 bases and J dropped 0 bases, with 12 bases sitting between them. CDR1 and CDR2 from the germline V gene are ENHRY and SYGVKD. The CDR3 is 16 residues long. The CDR3 bases are TGTGCCATCAGTGATCAATCAGGGGATAGCAATCAGCCCCAGCATTTT. Translation gives CAISDQSGDSNQPQHF.

This clonotype was recorded a few times. The chain joins TRBV7-9 to TRBJ1-1; the D is unclear. The V end was cut by 2 bases, the J end by 2 bases, with 6 bases between. The CDR3 is 13 amino acids. Germline CDR1 SEHNR, CDR2 FQNEAQ (reference sequence). CDR3 DNA: TGTGCCAGCAGCTTAAATACTAACACTGAAGCTTTCTTT. Protein: CASSLNTNTEAFF.

The V gene is TRBV12-3 or TRBV12-4, the J gene TRBJ2-5; D possibly corresponds to TRBD2 (6 bases). The CDR3 has 14 residues. The V gene lost 6 bases and the J gene lost 4 bases, with 15 bases spanning the gap. The CDR3 nucleotides read TGTGCCAGCAGCCCCGGGGGTAGGCGAGAGACCCAGTACTTC. As protein: CASSPGGRRETQYF.

CDR3 nucleotide sequence: TGTGCCAGCAGTCCCCCTTCACATGAGCAGTTCTTC. Translated: CASSPPSHEQFF. V is TRBV28 and J is TRBJ2-1; no firm D call. The germline CDR1 and CDR2 sequences are MDHEN and SYDVKM. The CDR3 covers 12 residues. The V gene lost 5 bases and the J gene lost 8 bases, with 10 bases spanning the gap. Looking up the rest from reference TRBV28 and TRBJ2-1 gives the full variable domain: DVKVTQSSRYLVKRTGEKVFLECVQDMDHENMFWYRQDPGLGLRLIYFSYDVKMKEKGDIPEGYSVSREKKERFSLILESASTNQTSMYLCASSPPSHEQFFGPGTRLTVL.

The DNA of the CDR3 is TGCAGCGTTGTCCTACAGAGGGATGGCTACACCTTC. This encodes CSVVLQRDGYTF. The rearrangement links TRBV29-1 to TRBJ1-2; D is unclear. V dropped 4 bases and J dropped 6 bases, with 12 bases sitting between them. The CDR3 sequence is 12 residues long. Germline CDR1 reads SQVTM; CDR2 reads ANQGSEA.

Only a few counts were recorded for this clonotype. V gene TRBV7-9 combines with J gene TRBJ2-7; D is possibly TRBD1 (6 bases). Trimming cost V 1 base and J 8 bases, with 18 bases left between them. The CDR3 is 15 amino acids. Germline V lookup: CDR1 SEHNR, CDR2 FQNEAQ (reference sequence). Here the CDR3 DNA reads TGTGCCAGCAGCTTAGGGCGAGTAACAGGGTGGAAGCAGTACGTC. This codes for CASSLGRVTGWKQYV.

This clonotype showed up just a few times. The chain is built from TRBV12-3 or TRBV12-4 and TRBJ2-2, with 8 bases that match TRBD1. This CDR3 contains 16 residues. After removal of 6 bases from V and 3 bases from J, the junction contained 9 bases not matched to a gene. The CDR3 region is CASRERRGQDTGELFF. The CDR3 nucleotides read TGTGCCAGCAGAGAACGCAGGGGGCAGGACACCGGGGAGCTGTTTTTT.

V and J are TRBV7-3 and TRBJ2-2; D could derive from TRBD1 or TRBD2 (5 bases each). V dropped 5 bases and J dropped 2 bases, with 12 bases sitting between them. The CDR3 consists of 15 residues. The germline V gene has CDR1 SGHTA and CDR2 FQGTGA. Written as DNA, the CDR3 is TGTGCCAGCAGCCCCGGGACGCCCAACACCGGGGAGCTGTTTTTT. Its protein is CASSPGTPNTGELFF.

The CDR3 reads CASSLSAGPSLRNEQFF. The CDR3 DNA sequence: TGCGCCAGCAGCTTGTCGGCAGGCCCATCCCTACGGAATGAGCAGTTCTTC. The V and J genes are TRBV5-1 and TRBJ2-1; D not certain. The germline gives CDR1 SGHRS, CDR2 YFSETQ. The germline V and J ends were trimmed by 1 base and 7 bases, with 21 bases remaining between them. There are 17 residues in the CDR3. Complete variable domain (other parts from reference TRBV5-1 and TRBJ2-1): KAGVTQTPRYLIKTRGQQVTLSCSPISGHRSVSWYQQTPGQGLQFLFEYFSETQRNKGNFPGRFSGRQFSNSRSEMNVSTLELGDSALYLCASSLSAGPSLRNEQFFGPGTRLTVL.

The table lists this clonotype with a few counts. The rearrangement joins TRBV7-3 to TRBJ1-1; 7 positions agree with TRBD1. Germline CDR1 is SGHTA and CDR2 is FQGTGA. The CDR3 loop spans 15 amino acids. V lost 2 bases to trimming and J lost 2 bases; unmatched junction nucleotides: 5. The chain's CDR3 is CASSLAPGGNTEAFF. DNA for the CDR3: TGTGCCAGCAGCTTAGCGCCAGGGGGAAACACTGAAGCTTTCTTT.

The chain joins TRBV5-1 to TRBJ2-1, with TRBD2 matching 13 bases. Germline V lookup: CDR1 SGHRS, CDR2 YFSETQ. The CDR3 runs 17 residues. Germline trimming cut 3 bases from V and 6 bases from J; bases unmatched to any gene: 9. CDR3 coding DNA: TGCGCCAGCAGCTACCGGACTAGCGGGGGAGGAACCAATGAGCAGTTCTTC. Encoded protein: CASSYRTSGGGTNEQFF.

The gene calls are TRBV4-3 and TRBJ2-5; 9 bases match TRBD2. This CDR3 has 17 residues. Germline CDR1 is LGHNA and CDR2 is YSLEER. With 0 bases clipped from V and 3 bases from J, the junction kept 8 bases outside the gene matches. Written as DNA, the CDR3 is TGCGCCAGCAGCCAAGACTGGGAGCGGGAGGTAGAAGAGACCCAGTACTTC. Protein sequence: CASSQDWEREVEETQYF.

This clonotype showed up just a few times. The V gene is TRBV24-1, the J gene TRBJ1-5; 7 bases match TRBD1. Germline V gives CDR1 KGHDR, CDR2 SFDVKD. The CDR3 length is 12 residues. V dropped 9 bases and J dropped 4; count of bases not matched to a gene: 2. The CDR3 region has the DNA TGTGCCACCGACAGGGTAAATCAGCCCCAGCATTTT. Its translation is CATDRVNQPQHF.

There are a few counts of this clonotype. The rearrangement uses TRBV20-1 and TRBJ2-2; 7 bases line up with TRBD1. CDR1 DFQATT and CDR2 SNEGSKA come from the germline V gene (reference sequence). V lost 6 bases and J lost 1; bases outside the gene matches: 8. This CDR3 has 15 amino acids. The CDR3 loop reads CSAPTGTLNTGELFF. The CDR3 DNA follows: TGCAGTGCCCCGACAGGGACCCTGAACACCGGGGAGCTGTTTTTT.

In nucleotides, the CDR3 is TGTGCCAGCAGCCGGATTACCACAGATACGCAGTATTTT. It translates to CASSRITTDTQYF. This chain connects TRBV5-5 to TRBJ2-3, with D uncertain. V lost 4 bases and J lost 2, with 8 bases in between. From germline, CDR1 is SGHKS and CDR2 YYEKEE (reference sequence). The CDR3 totals 13 residues.

This clonotype was counted a few times. V gene TRBV12-3 or TRBV12-4 combines with J gene TRBJ1-3, with unresolved D. Trimming pared 2 bases from V and 0 bases from J, leaving 14 bases between. The CDR3 length is 17 residues. CDR3: CASSLTASLRSGNTIYF. In DNA, the CDR3 is TGTGCCAGCAGTTTAACGGCATCACTACGCTCTGGAAACACCATATATTTT.

This clonotype was recorded at least ten times. CDR3 sequence: CASSEGDSRYEQYF. The CDR3 region has the DNA TGCGCCAGCAGTGAAGGGGACTCCCGCTACGAGCAGTACTTC. V gene TRBV10-1 combines with J gene TRBJ2-7, with D possibly being TRBD2 (6 bases). CDR1 is WNHNN, CDR2 SYGVQD, per germline (reference sequence). CDR3 length: 14 residues. Trimming took off 3 bases at V and 3 bases at J, with 12 bases between the two ends.

There are a few counts of this clonotype. This chain connects TRBV5-1 to TRBJ2-3, with 8 bases matching TRBD2. This CDR3 comprises 15 residues. Unmatched junction bases numbered 9, after V lost 4 bases and J lost 5 bases. Germline V CDR1 and CDR2: SGHRS, YFSETQ. The DNA for the CDR3 is TGCGCCAGCAGCGGGACCGGGGGGGCCGGAGATACGCAGTATTTT. It yields the protein CASSGTGGAGDTQYF.

This clonotype was counted only a few times. V and J are TRBV24-1 and TRBJ2-1; TRBD2 matches 8 bases. This CDR3 spans 14 amino acids. CDR1 and CDR2 (germline): KGHDR, SFDVKD. With 4 bases clipped from V and 7 bases from J, the junction kept 5 bases outside the gene matches. In DNA form, the CDR3 reads TGTGCCACCAGTGAGCCGGGACTAGGTAATGAGCAGTTCTTC. Protein: CATSEPGLGNEQFF.

This clonotype was seen a handful of times. CDR3 in amino acids: CASSPVRGSGGYTF. The CDR3 DNA sequence: TGTGCCAGCAGCCCGGTTAGGGGGTCGGGTGGCTACACCTTC. V gene TRBV11-2 combines with J gene TRBJ1-2; tentative D call: TRBD1 (6 bases). V lost 5 bases and J lost 7, with 17 bases in between. The CDR3 spans 14 residues. Germline V gene sequence: CDR1 SGHAT, CDR2 FQNNGV.

This clonotype was recorded many times. The chain has TRBV20-1 and TRBJ2-5, with TRBD2 matching 16 bases. The CDR3 runs 18 residues. After removal of 2 bases from V and 5 bases from J, the junction contained 11 bases not matched to a gene. The germline V gene encodes CDR1 DFQATT and CDR2 SNEGSKA (reference sequence). The CDR3 DNA reads as TGCAGTGCTAGACGACGCGGGACTAGCGGGGGGGCCTTGGAGACCCAGTACTTC. Translation: CSARRRGTSGGALETQYF.

J is TRBJ1-5 and V is TRBV7-2; D gene ambiguous. V lost 2 bases and J 5 bases, leaving 10 bases between the germline ends. This CDR3 contains 14 residues. Germline values: CDR1 SGHTA, CDR2 FQGNSA. Here the CDR3 reads CASSLISPDQPQHF. The CDR3 bases are TGTGCCAGCAGCTTAATCAGTCCGGATCAGCCCCAGCATTTT.

This clonotype was seen a few times. V usage is TRBV7-2 and J usage is TRBJ2-1; D uncertain. The germline gives CDR1 SGHTA, CDR2 FQGNSA. This CDR3 contains 16 residues. V was trimmed by 1 base and J by 0 bases, leaving 10 bases between them. CDR3 sequence: CASSLGAADSYNEQFF. In DNA, the CDR3 is TGTGCCAGCAGCTTAGGTGCGGCTGACTCCTACAATGAGCAGTTCTTC.